This entry lists 21 T cell receptor beta chains sequenced from one sample in a study of T cell responses to AZD1222 COVID-19 vaccine (dated by TCRdb to about 2021). The protocol used for the library was the immunoSEQ multiplex PCR assay. TCRdb took over this immuneACCESS table, retaining in-frame rearrangements with V and J assigned. Such tables are incomplete; in checked studies, under half of the missing clones stem from an unresolved V gene, and the remainder is unexplained. This sample has 150,000 to 160,000 clones in its table, and about 88% of those were observed once. The ten largest clones represent roughly 7% of the sample. The time point label, as the study defines it: sample from adult after SARS-CoV-2 infection, after symptom onset. Source: peripheral blood, taken after recovery from COVID-19. The receptors come from an adult who had recovered from COVID-19.

The chain employs TRBV6-5 and TRBJ1-1, with D hard to call. The CDR3 has 13 amino acids. The germline V gene encodes CDR1 MNHEY and CDR2 SVGAGI. V was clipped by 5 bases and J by 1 base, with 8 bases between them. The CDR3 reads CASSQVSNTEAFF. The CDR3 nucleotides are TGTGCCAGCAGTCAGGTCTCGAACACTGAAGCTTTCTTT.

This chain links TRBV7-9 with TRBJ2-5; D might be TRBD1 (5 bases). CDR3 length: 13 amino acids. CDR1 SEHNR and CDR2 FQNEAQ come from the germline V gene (reference sequence). V was pared by 7 bases and J by 4 bases, with 13 bases between. The CDR3 loop is CASINPGSETQYF. For the CDR3, the DNA is TGTGCCAGCATCAATCCAGGGTCAGAGACCCAGTACTTC.

With respect to this clone: Being one base from a much bigger clone, this may be a read error. The rearrangement links TRBV27 to TRBJ1-3; the D gene is possibly TRBD1 (5 bases). Germline V CDR1 and CDR2: MNHEY, SMNVEV (reference sequence). Trimming shortened V by 6 bases and J by 0 bases, and 6 bases separated the two germline ends. The CDR3 is 13 amino acids. CDR3 in DNA: TGTGCCAGCAGAGACAGCTCTGGAAACACCATATATTTT. It codes for CASRDSSGNTIYF.

V and J are TRBV7-8 and TRBJ1-2; maybe TRBD1 (5 bases). Trimming pared 5 bases from V and 4 bases from J, leaving 8 bases between. Germline V gene lookup returns CDR1 SGHVS and CDR2 FQNEAQ. This CDR3 comprises 12 residues. The CDR3: CASSPDSYGYTF. The CDR3 region has the DNA TGTGCCAGCAGCCCCGACAGCTATGGCTACACCTTC.

The chain uses TRBV19 and TRBJ2-1; 9 nucleotides align to TRBD2. The V and J ends lost 6 bases and 11 bases, in that order; junction bases with no gene match: 17. The CDR3 has 16 amino acids. The germline V gene encodes CDR1 LNHDA and CDR2 SQIVND (reference sequence). The CDR3 spells CASSPSAGGLSGKQFF. The CDR3 nucleotides read TGTGCCAGTAGCCCCTCCGCGGGAGGGCTCAGTGGTAAGCAGTTCTTC.

This CDR3 reads CASSKSSGTGEDTQYF. The CDR3 region has the DNA TGTGCCAGCAGCAAGAGCTCCGGGACAGGGGAAGATACGCAGTATTTT. J is TRBJ2-3 and V is TRBV5-4, with 10 bases fitting TRBD1. Losses at the gene ends were 4 bases for V and 5 bases for J; bases not matched to a gene: 10. The CDR3 loop spans 16 amino acids. Germline-derived CDR1 and CDR2 are SGHNT and YYREEE (reference sequence).

This chain connects TRBV5-1 to TRBJ2-1; 12 nucleotides line up with TRBD2. The V gene's germline CDR1 is SGHRS and CDR2 YFSETQ. Trimming removed 4 bases from V and 0 bases from J; junction bases left unmatched: 11. The CDR3 runs 19 residues. The CDR3 nucleotides are TGCGCCAGCAGCCCGGGACTAGCGGGCCGATCCAGCTCCTACAATGAGCAGTTCTTC. This gives the protein CASSPGLAGRSSSYNEQFF.

The rearrangement joins TRBV6-2 or TRBV6-3 to TRBJ2-7; perhaps TRBD1 as D (7 bases). This CDR3 has 13 residues. Between the trimmed V and J ends, which lost 3 bases and 4 bases, there was a span of 10 bases. Per germline, CDR1 MNHEY and CDR2 SVGEGT. DNA for the CDR3: TGTGCCAGCAGTTATGCAGGGGGGTACGAGCAGTACTTC. Its protein is CASSYAGGYEQYF.

V usage is TRBV19 and J usage is TRBJ2-7; D gene uncertain. Germline lookup yields CDR1 LNHDA and CDR2 SQIVND (reference sequence). This CDR3 region has 15 residues. V lost 5 bases and J lost 0, with 14 bases in between. The DNA of the CDR3 is TGTGCCAGTAGTCCCCATCCAGCAGTCTCCTACGAGCAGTACTTC. Translating gives CASSPHPAVSYEQYF.

The rearrangement joins TRBV9 to TRBJ2-2, with 8 bases identical to TRBD2. This CDR3 region has 16 residues. V lost 1 base and J lost 4; bases outside the gene matches: 6. The germline gives CDR1 SGDLS, CDR2 YYNGEE. The CDR3 DNA reads as TGTGCCAGCAGCGTAATAGGCGGGGGGCTCACCGGGGAGCTGTTTTTT. This encodes CASSVIGGGLTGELFF.

The V call is TRBV28, the J call TRBJ1-2; 9 bases map to TRBD1. V was pared by 6 bases and J by 8 bases, with 16 bases of the junction left unmatched. Per germline, CDR1 MDHEN and CDR2 SYDVKM. The CDR3 consists of 16 residues. The CDR3 loop reads CASRSNNLQGARGYTF. The CDR3 nucleotides are TGTGCCAGCAGGTCTAATAACCTACAGGGGGCGAGAGGCTACACCTTC.

The DNA of the CDR3 is TGTGCTAGTGGCCTTGGCCCCTCTGGGGCCAACGTCCTGACTTTC. It specifies CASGLGPSGANVLTF. This sequence joins TRBV12-5 and TRBJ2-6; D gene uncertain. With 6 bases removed from V and 0 bases from J, the gap between germline ends came to 9 bases. Looked up from germline, CDR1 is LGHNT and CDR2 is FRNRAP. CDR3 length: 15 amino acids.

This clone was counted only a few times. V is TRBV7-2 and J is TRBJ2-1, with 12 bases that match TRBD2. Unmatched junction bases numbered 8, after V lost 1 base and J lost 7 bases. CDR1 and CDR2 from the germline V gene are SGHTA and FQGNSA. The CDR3 sequence is 17 residues long. CDR3 protein: CASSLERLAGGRNEQFF. In nucleotides, the CDR3 is TGTGCCAGCAGCTTAGAGAGGCTAGCGGGGGGGCGGAATGAGCAGTTCTTC.

The chain couples TRBV6-4 to TRBJ1-6; D is unclear. Per the germline V gene, CDR1 is MRHNA and CDR2 is SNTAGT. V was pared by 3 bases and J by 7 bases, with 7 bases between. This CDR3 has 13 residues. CDR3: CASSEGRNSPLHF. The CDR3 DNA is TGTGCCAGCAGTGAGGGAAGAAATTCACCCCTCCACTTT.

There are a few counts of this clone. This chain uses TRBV11-2 with TRBJ2-3; 7 bases line up with TRBD1. Germline V gene sequence: CDR1 SGHAT, CDR2 FQNNGV. The CDR3 is 18 amino acids. The V segment lost 0 bases and the J segment 5 bases; nucleotides outside the gene matches: 14. The DNA for the CDR3 is TGTGCCAGCAGCTTAGAATGGCACAGGGGTAGTCAGGGAGATACGCAGTATTTT. Its protein is CASSLEWHRGSQGDTQYF.

The chain couples TRBV19 to TRBJ2-7; 9 bases map to TRBD1. Germline CDR1 LNHDA, CDR2 SQIVND (reference sequence). The CDR3 runs to 14 residues. V shed 8 bases, J shed 0 bases, and the junction held 5 bases outside the gene matches. The CDR3 DNA is TGTGCCAGTTCGGGGACAGGGACCTCCTACGAGCAGTACTTC. Protein sequence: CASSGTGTSYEQYF.

The V gene is TRBV28, the J gene TRBJ2-3; D remains unclear. CDR1 and CDR2 from the germline V gene are MDHEN and SYDVKM. The CDR3 is 15 residues long. Trimming removed 1 base from V and 0 bases from J, with 8 bases in between. The CDR3 loop is CASSLFRRSTDTQYF. The CDR3 DNA follows: TGTGCCAGCAGTTTATTTCGGCGGAGCACAGATACGCAGTATTTT.

This clone has only a few counts. This rearrangement joins TRBV2 to TRBJ1-2; no reliable D call. The CDR3 loop spans 14 amino acids. V lost 6 bases and J lost 4, with 15 bases in between. Germline V gene sequence: CDR1 SNHLY, CDR2 FYNNEI. CDR3 nucleotides: TGTGCCAGCAGGTCGAGCAGGTTTTCCTATGGCTACACCTTC. It is translated as CASRSSRFSYGYTF.

The chain carries TRBV2 and TRBJ1-6; TRBD1 agrees at 8 bases. This CDR3 has 17 residues. After removal of 0 bases from V and 4 bases from J, the junction contained 5 bases not matched to a gene. Germline-derived CDR1 and CDR2 are SNHLY and FYNNEI. The CDR3 reads CASSEALRTGYNSPLHF. The DNA for the CDR3 is TGTGCCAGCAGTGAAGCGCTTCGGACAGGGTATAATTCACCCCTCCACTTT.

This clone came up once. The CDR3 reads CASTSGGLDTEAFF. In DNA form, the CDR3 reads TGCGCCAGCACCTCTGGAGGGCTCGACACTGAAGCTTTCTTT. J is TRBJ1-1 and V is TRBV5-1, with D hard to call. Germline assignment: CDR1 SGHRS and CDR2 YFSETQ. Trimming shortened V by 6 bases and J by 3 bases, and 15 bases separated the two germline ends. CDR3 length: 14 residues. The whole variable domain, filled in from reference TRBV5-1 and TRBJ1-1, reads KAGVTQTPRYLIKTRGQQVTLSCSPISGHRSVSWYQQTPGQGLQFLFEYFSETQRNKGNFPGRFSGRQFSNSRSEMNVSTLELGDSALYLCASTSGGLDTEAFFGQGTRLTVV.

The genes are TRBV11-2 and TRBJ2-7; TRBD1 is a possible D gene (5 bases). The CDR3 consists of 15 residues. Germline CDR1 reads SGHAT; CDR2 reads FQNNGV. Trimming removed 6 bases at V and 3 bases at J, with 18 bases between. CDR3 sequence reads: CASRPSGRVYYEQYF. The CDR3 DNA reads as TGTGCCAGCAGACCCTCGGGCAGGGTTTACTACGAGCAGTACTTC.